The sequence of this T cell receptor (beta chain) was determined in a study of T cells after yellow fever vaccination. As for the study in general: The authors prepared low-cell-number fractions using SMART-Seq v4 Ultra Low Input.

Using its own MiXCR run on the 5' RACE reads, TCRdb lists one record per CDR3 protein. The data show 450,000 to 600,000 distinct CDR3 sequences, 13% seen once. Study-wide points: The study noted that FACS-sorted repertoires could contain abundant clonotypes contaminating from the bulk population. Overall, a small share of clonotypes was seen in both CD4 and CD8 compartments.

This clonotype has a handful of counts. Its antigen is unknown. V was clipped by 0 bases and J by 3 bases, with 12 bases between them. This CDR3 contains 15 residues. Germline values: CDR1 LGHNA, CDR2 YNFKEQ. This receptor was taken from a man aged 25-45 years who received the YFV17D yellow fever vaccine. Material: PBMCs, obtained on the day of the yellow fever booster vaccination. The chain recombines TRBV4-2 with TRBJ2-7; D might be TRBD2 (6 bases). CDR3 region: CASSQELARHYEQYF. The CDR3 DNA is TGTGCCAGCAGCCAAGAACTAGCACGGCACTACGAGCAGTACTTC.